The 18 T cell receptor beta chains given below trace back to one sample, sequenced in a study of technical replicates of blood from a few donors. The repertoire was sequenced with immunoSEQ multiplex PCR; TCRdb's copy has only in-frame clones and lacks some. The repertoire holds 7,500 to 9,500 clones, roughly 89% seen once, with more than 8% in the top ten. Input material: PBMCs. The receptors were gathered from a human donor in good health.

This chain connects TRBV29-1 to TRBJ2-1; 12 nucleotides match TRBD2. Germline CDR1 SQVTM, CDR2 ANQGSEA. This CDR3 contains 15 residues. The CDR3 sequence is CSYASGRAQADEQFF. CDR3 bases: TGCAGTTATGCTAGCGGGAGGGCCCAGGCTGATGAGCAGTTCTTC.

This rearrangement joins TRBV7-2 to TRBJ2-1; TRBD1 aligns across 9 bases. The CDR3 is 13 amino acids. Germline loops: CDR1 SGHTA, CDR2 FQGNSA. CDR3 bases: TGTGCAGGGGGACAGGGCGCCTACAATGAGCAGTTCTTC. Translation: CAGGQGAYNEQFF.

The rearrangement uses TRBV5-1 and TRBJ2-1, with a possible D match to TRBD2 (5 bases). Germline assignment: CDR1 SGHRS and CDR2 YFSETQ. The CDR3 sequence is 13 residues long. Trimming took 3 bases from V and 4 from J, leaving 8 bases between them. CDR3 in amino acids: CASSSGIYNEQFF. CDR3 in DNA: TGCGCCAGCAGCTCGGGGATTTACAATGAGCAGTTCTTC. Using reference TRBV5-1 and TRBJ2-1 for the parts outside the CDR3, the full variable domain is KAGVTQTPRYLIKTRGQQVTLSCSPISGHRSVSWYQQTPGQGLQFLFEYFSETQRNKGNFPGRFSGRQFSNSRSEMNVSTLELGDSALYLCASSSGIYNEQFFGPGTRLTVL.

V is TRBV7-6 and J is TRBJ2-7, with 7 bases identical to TRBD2. The germline V gene has CDR1 SGHVS and CDR2 FNYEAQ. V shed 1 base and J 0 bases; nucleotides not matched to a gene: 3. There are 15 residues in the CDR3. CDR3 sequence (DNA): TGTGCCAGCAGCTTAGGCGGGGGTGCCTCCTACGAGCAGTACTTC. Protein product: CASSLGGGASYEQYF. Combining the CDR3 with reference TRBV7-6 and TRBJ2-7 gives the whole variable domain GAGVSQSPRYKVTKRGQDVALRCDPISGHVSLYWYRQALGQGPEFLTYFNYEAQQDKSGLPNDRFSAERPEGSISTLTIQRTEQRDSAMYRCASSLGGGASYEQYFGPGTRLTVT.

The V and J genes are TRBV11-2 and TRBJ2-1; a possible D gene is TRBD2 (6 bases). Per the germline V gene, CDR1 is SGHAT and CDR2 is FQNNGV. There are 12 residues in the CDR3. The V gene lost 5 bases and the J gene lost 7 bases, with 9 bases spanning the gap. In nucleotides, the CDR3 is TGTGCCAGCAGCACGGGACTTAATGAGCAGTTCTTC. Protein sequence: CASSTGLNEQFF.

The CDR3, as DNA: TGTGCCAGCAGCTCCTTAAGGGGGGACAGGGCGCGGGGTAACTATGGCTACACCTTC. Encoded protein: CASSSLRGDRARGNYGYTF. The chain links TRBV11-2 to TRBJ1-2, with 9 bases lining up with TRBD1. Trimming cost V 4 bases and J 1 base; bases outside gene matches: 16. Germline V gene data show CDR1 as SGHAT and CDR2 as FQNNGV. The CDR3 covers 19 residues.

The gene calls are TRBV5-1 and TRBJ2-3; 7 bases align to TRBD2. Per germline, CDR1 SGHRS and CDR2 YFSETQ. Losses at the gene ends were 7 bases for V and 2 bases for J; bases not matched to a gene: 13. This CDR3 region has 16 residues. CDR3 residues: CASRPNPSGITDTQYF. Written as DNA, the CDR3 is TGCGCCAGCCGCCCAAACCCTAGCGGTATCACAGATACGCAGTATTTT.

This clone came up once. The gene calls are TRBV28 and TRBJ1-2; 10 positions agree with TRBD1. The CDR3 consists of 18 residues. Germline V lookup: CDR1 MDHEN, CDR2 SYDVKM. V lost 5 bases to trimming and J lost 2 bases; unmatched junction nucleotides: 14. In nucleotides, the CDR3 is TGTGCCAGCAGTCTCACCGGGACAGGGGTTTTTGGAAACTATGGCTACACCTTC. Translated, it gives CASSLTGTGVFGNYGYTF.

J is TRBJ1-2 and V is TRBV5-6; no firm D call. Trimming removed 2 bases from V and 1 base from J, with 15 bases in between. The V gene's germline CDR1 is SGHDT and CDR2 YYEEEE. This CDR3 has 16 amino acids. The CDR3: CASSFFGSIDNYGYTF. CDR3 DNA sequence: TGTGCCAGCAGCTTTTTCGGTTCAATCGATAACTATGGCTACACCTTC.

The chain combines TRBV6-5 with TRBJ1-5; D is unresolved. Germline values: CDR1 MNHEY, CDR2 SVGAGI. The CDR3 is 13 amino acids. The germline V and J ends were trimmed by 2 bases and 4 bases, with 6 bases remaining between them. CDR3 DNA: TGTGCCAGCAGTTACGATCGGAATCAGCCCCAGCATTTT. Its protein product is CASSYDRNQPQHF.

The J gene is TRBJ2-7, the V gene TRBV5-1; D possibly corresponds to TRBD2 (6 bases). The germline V and J ends were trimmed by 4 bases and 3 bases, with 17 bases remaining between them. CDR3 length: 15 residues. Per the germline V gene, CDR1 is SGHRS and CDR2 is YFSETQ. The DNA for the CDR3 is TGCGCCAGCAGCCTGAGTCCCGGGGGAAACTACGAGCAGTACTTC. This encodes CASSLSPGGNYEQYF.

This chain links TRBV6-1 with TRBJ2-7; 8 bases are a match to TRBD2. The CDR3 is made up of 15 amino acids. Trimming at V came to 5 bases and at J to 1 base, leaving 7 bases not matched to a gene. Germline CDR1 is MNHNS and CDR2 is SASEGT. The chain's CDR3 is CASSLGLEGSYEQYF. CDR3 nucleotides: TGTGCCAGCAGTTTGGGACTAGAGGGGTCCTACGAGCAGTACTTC.

The chain employs TRBV7-6 and TRBJ2-7, with 7 bases identical to TRBD2. CDR1 SGHVS and CDR2 FNYEAQ come from the germline V gene. This CDR3 spans 16 amino acids. V dropped 0 bases and J dropped 0; count of bases not matched to a gene: 5. The CDR3, as DNA: TGTGCCAGCAGCTTAGCGGCTAGCGGTAGCTCCTACGAGCAGTACTTC. As protein: CASSLAASGSSYEQYF.

The chain recombines TRBV28 with TRBJ1-5; unclear D gene. The germline V and J ends were trimmed by 8 bases and 1 base, with 18 bases remaining between them. CDR3 size: 16 residues. Germline CDR1 and CDR2: MDHEN and SYDVKM. Here the CDR3 reads CASVTALGGSNQPQHF. The CDR3 coding sequence is TGTGCCAGCGTCACGGCACTGGGCGGGAGCAATCAGCCCCAGCATTTT. Looking up the rest from reference TRBV28 and TRBJ1-5 gives the full variable domain: DVKVTQSSRYLVKRTGEKVFLECVQDMDHENMFWYRQDPGLGLRLIYFSYDVKMKEKGDIPEGYSVSREKKERFSLILESASTNQTSMYLCASVTALGGSNQPQHFGDGTRLSIL.

The chain uses TRBV19 and TRBJ2-2; 7 bases align to TRBD1. This CDR3 region has 20 residues. Unmatched junction bases numbered 17, after V lost 3 bases and J lost 1 base. Germline-derived CDR1 and CDR2 are LNHDA and SQIVND (reference sequence). As DNA, the CDR3 is TGTGCCAGTAGTATCGAATTTAGAGTGCGGGCAGGGGGGAACACCGGGGAGCTGTTTTTT. It yields the protein CASSIEFRVRAGGNTGELFF.

The chain links TRBV29-1 to TRBJ2-2; TRBD2 is a possible D gene (5 bases). The CDR3 is 15 residues long. Germline values: CDR1 SQVTM, CDR2 ANQGSEA. V shed 1 base and J shed 5 bases, with 14 bases lying between them. This chain's CDR3 is CSVEGGQLRTGELFF. In DNA form, the CDR3 reads TGCAGCGTTGAAGGAGGGCAGCTCAGAACCGGGGAGCTGTTTTTT.

V gene TRBV7-9 combines with J gene TRBJ2-2; the D is unclear. CDR3 size: 14 residues. CDR1 is SEHNR and CDR2 is FQNEAQ in the germline V gene (reference sequence). The V end lost 1 base, the J end lost 5 bases, and 8 bases lay between the germline ends. CDR3 sequence reads: CASSLGRSTGELFF. The CDR3 nucleotides are TGTGCCAGCAGCTTAGGAAGGAGTACCGGGGAGCTGTTTTTT.

J is TRBJ2-7 and V is TRBV7-8; a weak D match, TRBD1 (6 bases). Germline V gene data show CDR1 as SGHVS and CDR2 as FQNEAQ. This CDR3 comprises 15 residues. V was clipped by 6 bases and J by 5 bases, with 20 bases between them. This CDR3 is CASRVTGIKTDEQYF. CDR3 DNA sequence: TGTGCCAGCAGGGTAACAGGGATAAAGACGGACGAGCAGTACTTC.